This TCR beta chain was sequenced during a study of patients and donors after allogeneic stem cell transplantation. This clonotype has a handful of counts. Germline CDR1 is SEHNR and CDR2 is FQNEAQ (reference sequence). The CDR3 extends over 14 amino acids. Trimming pared 3 bases from V and 10 bases from J, leaving 13 bases between. MiXCR, applied by TCRdb to the RT-PCR reads, yields one record per CDR3 protein. Among about 230,000 distinct CDR3 sequences listed, around an eighth were seen once. Sequenced sample: blood, either unsorted or a sorted T cell fraction (not recorded which). This TCR was recovered from a human donor who was either an allogeneic HSCT recipient or a stem cell or donor lymphocyte infusion donor (not recorded which). It is not recorded whose cells these are; they may come from a transplant donor. The chain carries TRBV7-9 and TRBJ1-6, with a tentative D call TRBD1 (5 bases). The chain's CDR3 is CASSLGGTSSPLHF. The DNA for the CDR3 is TGTGCCAGCAGCTTGGGAGGGACCTCGTCACCCCTCCACTTT.